The sequence of this T cell receptor (beta chain) was determined in a study of blood T cells in healthy people across ages. Germline-derived CDR1 and CDR2 are SQVTM and ANQGSEA. The V gene end was trimmed by 5 bases and the J gene end by 7 bases; junction bases not matched to a gene: 5. This CDR3 is 13 amino acids long. This clonotype was observed once. A much larger clone differs by one base, so this may be a read error. A second PCR of about 7 to 12 cycles used a sample-barcoded 5' primer and a J-beta primer mix. TCRdb analysed the 5' RACE reads with MiXCR anew, one entry per CDR3 protein. The sample lists about 400,000 distinct CDR3 sequences, approximately 52% occurring once.

The chain employs TRBV29-1 and TRBJ2-7; 13 bases agree with TRBD2. Sequencing input: blood. The source is a man aged 55-75 years in good health. The CDR3 loop is CSVPGTSGAEQYF. The CDR3 bases are TGCAGCGTTCCCGGGACTAGCGGGGCGGAGCAGTACTTC.